The 17 T cell receptor beta chains listed next were all sequenced from one sample in a study of regulatory T cells in long-lasting Graves disease. Time point noted: newly diagnosed GD, antithyroid drugs for less than 3 months. TCR sequences were obtained from RNA taken from PBMCs. With iRepertoire HTBI primers and Arm-PCR of CDR3 regions, TCR beta libraries were built. MiXCR, applied by TCRdb to the multiplex PCR reads, yields one record per CDR3 protein. The profile shows 350,000 to 500,000 distinct CDR3 sequences, approximately 16% of them singletons. The same data also went into a second study, on T cells in Graves' hyperthyroidism and ophthalmopathy.

Sequencing was performed on peripheral blood mononuclear cells (PBMCs), taken at new diagnosis, from a patient treated with antithyroid drugs. These receptors originate from a woman between 25 and 40 years old with Graves disease.

This clonotype came up many times. V and J are TRBV27 and TRBJ1-4; D unclear. The CDR3 extends over 14 amino acids. The ends were cut back, 6 bases at V and 3 bases at J, with 11 bases in the middle. Per germline, CDR1 MNHEY and CDR2 SMNVEV (reference sequence). CDR3 DNA sequence: TGTGCCAGCAGGGACCACGGGCCTAATGAAAAACTGTTTTTT. This sequence encodes CASRDHGPNEKLFF. Looking up the rest from reference TRBV27 and TRBJ1-4 gives the full variable domain: EAQVTQNPRYLITVTGKKLTVTCSQNMNHEYMSWYRQDPGLGLRQIYYSMNVEVTDKGDVPEGYKVSRKEKRNFPLILESPSPNQTSLYFCASRDHGPNEKLFFGSGTQLSVL.

This clonotype was counted ten times or more. This chain uses TRBV6-5 with TRBJ2-2; 7 bases are shared with TRBD2. CDR3 length equals 15 residues. The J segment lost 7 bases and the V segment lost 2 bases, leaving 7 bases of the junction unmatched. CDR1 is MNHEY, CDR2 SVGAGI, per germline. The CDR3 nucleotides are TGTGCCAGCAGTTACGAGGGAGGGCGGTTCGGGGAGCTGTTTTTT. Its translation: CASSYEGGRFGELFF.

This clonotype was recorded many times. This chain connects TRBV18 to TRBJ1-1; D uncertain. With 0 bases removed from V and 0 bases from J, the gap between germline ends came to 2 bases. This CDR3 is built from 13 residues. Per germline, CDR1 KGHSH and CDR2 LQKENI. The CDR3 protein is CASSPPLNTEAFF. In DNA, the CDR3 is TGTGCCAGCTCACCACCTTTGAACACTGAAGCTTTCTTT.

This clonotype was detected many times. The chain links TRBV27 to TRBJ1-1, with TRBD1 identical over 7 bases. The CDR3 sequence is 15 residues long. V was pared by 5 bases and J by 4 bases, with 10 bases of the junction left unmatched. The germline V gene has CDR1 MNHEY and CDR2 SMNVEV (reference sequence). The CDR3 DNA reads as TGTGCCAGCAGTCTTCAAGGGGGCGCGGGCACTGAAGCTTTCTTT. This encodes CASSLQGGAGTEAFF.

This clonotype was seen repeatedly, ten times or more. This rearrangement joins TRBV28 to TRBJ2-3, with TRBD1 matching 9 bases. V gave up 7 bases and J gave up 6 bases; unmatched junction bases: 2. The CDR3 has 12 amino acids. Germline CDR1 and CDR2: MDHEN and SYDVKM. In DNA, the CDR3 is TGTGCCAGCAATGGACAGGGGGATACGCAGTATTTT. Protein: CASNGQGDTQYF. The full variable domain, its missing parts supplied by reference TRBV28 and TRBJ2-3, is DVKVTQSSRYLVKRTGEKVFLECVQDMDHENMFWYRQDPGLGLRLIYFSYDVKMKEKGDIPEGYSVSREKKERFSLILESASTNQTSMYLCASNGQGDTQYFGPGTRLTVL.

This clonotype was detected many times. Because it lacks the conserved phenylalanine or tryptophan at the end, this CDR3 is likely a read error. No DNA is shown, since the ends of the CDR3 on it are uncertain; the CDR3 is the one TCRdb lists. The chain uses TRBV28 and TRBJ2-1; the D segment call TRBD2 is taken from the table without a DNA check. The CDR3 is 16 amino acids in total, end residues counted. The germline CDR1 and CDR2 sequences are MDHEN and SYDVKM. CDR3 loop: CASSTFSGRDYNELFL.

A single count supports this clonotype. This may stem from a read error, because a much larger clone lies one nucleotide away. The chain recombines TRBV27 with TRBJ2-7, with 13 positions matching TRBD2. Germline V gene lookup returns CDR1 MNHEY and CDR2 SMNVEV (reference sequence). CDR3 length equals 16 residues. Unmatched junction bases numbered 10, after V lost 5 bases and J lost 6 bases. The chain's CDR3 is CASSDLRTSGSFEQYF. For the CDR3, the DNA is TGTGCCAGCAGTGACTTACGGACTAGCGGGAGCTTCGAGCAGTACTTC.

This chain uses TRBV19 with TRBJ1-2; 8 bases align to TRBD1. The CDR3 contains 12 residues. With V trimmed by 7 bases and J by 4 bases, 2 bases remained unmatched. Germline V gives CDR1 LNHDA, CDR2 SQIVND (reference sequence). CDR3 loop: CASTDRGYGYTF. The DNA for the CDR3 is TGTGCCAGTACCGACAGGGGCTATGGCTACACCTTC. Filled out from reference TRBV19 and TRBJ1-2, the complete variable domain reads DGGITQSPKYLFRKEGQNVTLSCEQNLNHDAMYWYRQDPGQGLRLIYYSQIVNDFQKGDIAEGYSVSREKKESFPLTVTSAQKNPTAFYLCASTDRGYGYTFGSGTRLTVV.

This clonotype was observed a handful of times. This rearrangement joins TRBV28 to TRBJ2-5; TRBD1 agrees at 10 bases. Germline V lookup: CDR1 MDHEN, CDR2 SYDVKM. Losses at the gene ends were 11 bases for V and 0 bases for J; bases not matched to a gene: 9. The CDR3 totals 15 residues. CDR3 nucleotides: TGTGCCGCCCATACGGGACAGGGGTACCAAGAGACCCAGTACTTC. This encodes CAAHTGQGYQETQYF.

This clonotype was seen many times. This chain links TRBV6-1 with TRBJ2-2, with 7 bases identical to TRBD2. The V gene's germline CDR1 is MNHNS and CDR2 SASEGT. Trimming took 7 bases from V and 6 from J; bases not matched to a gene: 5. The CDR3 has 13 residues. The CDR3 bases are TGTGCCAGCACCCGACTAGCTTCCGGGGAGCTGTTTTTT. Its translation is CASTRLASGELFF.

This clonotype appeared many times. This chain links TRBV5-1 with TRBJ2-2, with D uncertain. The ends were cut back, 5 bases at V and 7 bases at J, with 15 bases in the middle. CDR3 size: 14 residues. From germline, CDR1 is SGHRS and CDR2 YFSETQ. The CDR3: CASRNLGRNGELFF. Written as DNA, the CDR3 is TGCGCCAGCAGGAACCTAGGCCGGAACGGGGAGCTGTTTTTT.

Many counts were recorded for this clonotype. The CDR3 is CASSSGPQGGGTGELFF. The DNA for the CDR3 is TGTGCCAGCAGTTCGGGCCCACAGGGCGGAGGTACCGGGGAGCTGTTTTTT. This chain links TRBV28 with TRBJ2-2; a weak D match, TRBD1 (6 bases). From germline, CDR1 is MDHEN and CDR2 SYDVKM. Trimming cost V 4 bases and J 5 bases, with 20 bases left between them. The CDR3 contains 17 residues.

The chain uses TRBV19 and TRBJ2-7, with TRBD1 identical over 9 bases. Germline CDR1 and CDR2: LNHDA and SQIVND (reference sequence). Unmatched junction bases numbered 8, after V lost 2 bases and J lost 3 bases. CDR3 length equals 16 residues. The CDR3 region has the DNA TGTGCCAGTAGTATAAAACCGGGACAGGGAAGCTACGAGCAGTACTTC. This translates into CASSIKPGQGSYEQYF.

This clonotype was counted a few times. The chain joins TRBV14 to TRBJ2-2; D is unresolved. Germline-derived CDR1 and CDR2 are SGHDN and FVKESK. This CDR3 is 12 amino acids long. V was cut by 2 bases and J by 7 bases, with 5 bases left in between. The CDR3 loop reads CASSQLYGELFF. CDR3 nucleotide sequence: TGTGCCAGCAGCCAACTCTACGGGGAGCTGTTTTTT. Filled out from reference TRBV14 and TRBJ2-2, the complete variable domain reads EAGVTQFPSHSVIEKGQTVTLRCDPISGHDNLYWYRRVMGKEIKFLLHFVKESKQDESGMPNNRFLAERTGGTYSTLKVQPAELEDSGVYFCASSQLYGELFFGEGSRLTVL.

This rearrangement joins TRBV24-1 to TRBJ2-7; 7 bases agree with TRBD1. J gave up 4 bases and V 3 bases, and 5 bases lay outside the gene matches. The CDR3 is 14 residues long. Germline V gene lookup returns CDR1 KGHDR and CDR2 SFDVKD. The CDR3 DNA reads as TGTGCCACCAGTGATGGGACGGACAGGTACGAGCAGTACTTC. This codes for CATSDGTDRYEQYF.

This clonotype came up many times. The chain has TRBV28 and TRBJ2-7; weak D call: TRBD2 (6 bases). CDR3 length equals 13 residues. Trimming left V 5 bases short and J 6 bases short, with 14 bases between. The V gene's germline CDR1 is MDHEN and CDR2 SYDVKM. CDR3 residues: CASSAGSSLEQYF. In DNA form, the CDR3 reads TGTGCCAGCAGTGCCGGGAGCTCACTCGAGCAGTACTTC.

This clonotype was seen a handful of times. V usage is TRBV18 and J usage is TRBJ1-6; D is undetermined. The germline CDR1 and CDR2 sequences are KGHSH and LQKENI. Trimming removed 1 base from V and 5 bases from J, with 15 bases in between. The CDR3 covers 17 residues. CDR3 residues: CASSPLPQTGDNSPLHF. CDR3 DNA sequence: TGTGCCAGCTCACCACTACCTCAAACGGGAGATAATTCACCCCTCCACTTT.